These 14 T cell receptor beta chains were sequenced from one sample in a study of blood T cell repertoires in COVID-19. Clones were read by immunoSEQ multiplex PCR, and TCRdb kept only the in-frame ones, dropping some. This sample has 200,000 or so clones, with around 89% found just once. The sample was PBMCs or T cells enriched from blood (not recorded which). The receptors were sampled from a woman aged 30 to 39 who had recovered from COVID-19.

The chain joins TRBV5-5 to TRBJ1-6, with 7 bases identical to TRBD1. This CDR3 is 15 amino acids long. The germline gives CDR1 SGHKS, CDR2 YYEKEE (reference sequence). V lost 6 bases and J lost 10; bases outside the gene matches: 13. The CDR3 DNA sequence: TGTGCCAGCAACACCCGGACAGGAATAGTCTCACCCCTCCACTTT. Translation gives CASNTRTGIVSPLHF.

The chain employs TRBV4-3 and TRBJ2-3; 12 bases are a match to TRBD2. The V segment lost 4 bases and the J segment 4 bases; nucleotides outside the gene matches: 6. This CDR3 region has 16 residues. Germline V lookup: CDR1 LGHNA, CDR2 YSLEER. This chain's CDR3 is CASSPTSGGNPDTQYF. The CDR3 DNA sequence: TGCGCCAGCAGCCCTACTAGCGGGGGGAACCCAGATACGCAGTATTTT.

V usage is TRBV9 and J usage is TRBJ1-3, with no clear D. Trimming pared 2 bases from V and 2 bases from J, leaving 14 bases between. The CDR3 contains 16 residues. The germline CDR1 and CDR2 sequences are SGDLS and YYNGEE. The CDR3 DNA is TGTGCCAGCAGCGTCGGAGGAGGTTTCACTGGAAACACCATATATTTT. This translates into CASSVGGGFTGNTIYF.

CDR3 DNA: TGTGCCAGCAGCCCCCAGACAGGGGCCCCCACTGAAGCTTTCTTT. It codes for CASSPQTGAPTEAFF. The chain combines TRBV9 with TRBJ1-1, with TRBD1 identical over 8 bases. CDR3 length: 15 amino acids. Germline loops: CDR1 SGDLS, CDR2 YYNGEE. The V and J ends lost 4 bases and 4 bases, in that order; junction bases with no gene match: 9. Using reference TRBV9 and TRBJ1-1 for the parts outside the CDR3, the full variable domain is DSGVTQTPKHLITATGQRVTLRCSPRSGDLSVYWYQQSLDQGLQFLIQYYNGEERAKGNILERFSAQQFPDLHSELNLSSLELGDSALYFCASSPQTGAPTEAFFGQGTRLTVV.

This chain joins TRBV7-9 and TRBJ1-2, with TRBD1 as a possible D gene (5 bases). The CDR3 totals 15 residues. CDR1 SEHNR and CDR2 FQNEAQ come from the germline V gene (reference sequence). The germline V and J ends were trimmed by 1 base and 5 bases, with 14 bases remaining between them. The CDR3 is CASSLDMGLRYGYTF. The CDR3 nucleotides read TGTGCCAGCAGCTTAGATATGGGGCTGAGGTATGGCTACACCTTC.

The CDR3 DNA is TGTGCCAGTAGTAACGGACTAGCTGAGAATGAGCAGTTCTTC. The encoded protein is CASSNGLAENEQFF. The rearrangement joins TRBV19 to TRBJ2-1; TRBD2 aligns across 8 bases. The germline gives CDR1 LNHDA, CDR2 SQIVND (reference sequence). V gave up 4 bases and J gave up 7 bases; unmatched junction bases: 6. This CDR3 is built from 14 residues.

The V call is TRBV5-4, the J call TRBJ1-1, with D perhaps TRBD1 (5 bases). The V gene lost 4 bases and the J gene lost 5 bases, with 18 bases spanning the gap. From germline, CDR1 is SGHNT and CDR2 YYREEE (reference sequence). This CDR3 region has 15 residues. The CDR3 coding sequence is TGTGCCAGCAGCCCCATAGGCTCAGGGATAACTGAAGCTTTCTTT. This encodes CASSPIGSGITEAFF.

The chain carries TRBV3-1 (or the pseudogene TRBV3-2) and TRBJ2-3; perhaps TRBD2 as D (7 bases). Germline V gene data show CDR1 as LGHDT and CDR2 as YNNKEL (reference sequence). The CDR3 is 17 residues long. V dropped 2 bases and J dropped 0 bases, with 15 bases sitting between them. CDR3 residues: CASSQYRGGVSTDTQYF. The DNA for the CDR3 is TGTGCCAGCAGCCAATATAGAGGGGGGGTTAGCACAGATACGCAGTATTTT.

V usage is TRBV5-4 and J usage is TRBJ2-7, with 7 bases fitting TRBD2. CDR3 length equals 13 residues. J was trimmed by 5 bases and V by 2 bases; bases with no gene match: 4. Germline V CDR1 and CDR2: SGHNT, YYREEE (reference sequence). The CDR3 DNA sequence: TGTGCCAGCAGCTTTTCGCGGGGGAACGAGCAGTACTTC. This gives the protein CASSFSRGNEQYF.

J is TRBJ2-3 and V is TRBV4-3, with a tentative D call TRBD1 (6 bases). CDR1 LGHNA and CDR2 YSLEER come from the germline V gene. Deletions cut 1 base from V and 6 bases from J, with 20 bases between. The CDR3 spans 17 residues. CDR3 amino acids: CASSQVRQGLTGDTQYF. The CDR3 bases are TGCGCCAGCAGCCAAGTTCGGCAGGGGCTAACAGGCGATACGCAGTATTTT.

As regards this clone: In the same sample, other DNA sequences code for this CDR3. V is TRBV19 and J is TRBJ2-5; 11 nucleotides agree with TRBD2. The CDR3 runs 15 residues. Per germline, CDR1 LNHDA and CDR2 SQIVND (reference sequence). J gave up 5 bases and V 2 bases, and 4 bases lay outside the gene matches. The CDR3: CASSITSGGFETQYF. DNA of the CDR3: TGTGCCAGTAGTATAACTAGCGGGGGTTTCGAGACCCAGTACTTC. The full variable domain, with the rest looked up from reference TRBV19 and TRBJ2-5, is DGGITQSPKYLFRKEGQNVTLSCEQNLNHDAMYWYRQDPGQGLRLIYYSQIVNDFQKGDIAEGYSVSREKKESFPLTVTSAQKNPTAFYLCASSITSGGFETQYFGPGTRLLVL.

The chain carries TRBV10-2 and TRBJ2-1; 9 bases fit TRBD1. V lost 4 bases to trimming and J lost 8 bases; unmatched junction nucleotides: 0. Germline V gene lookup returns CDR1 WSHSY and CDR2 SAAADI. This CDR3 has 12 amino acids. CDR3: CASSGTGDEQFF. The CDR3 DNA reads TGCGCCAGCAGTGGGACAGGGGATGAGCAGTTCTTC.

This clone has only one observation. This chain links TRBV4-3 with TRBJ2-1, with D unresolved. Trimming shortened V by 0 bases and J by 5 bases, and 11 bases separated the two germline ends. Per germline, CDR1 LGHNA and CDR2 YSLEER. This CDR3 contains 15 residues. CDR3 DNA: TGCGCCAGCAGCCAAGAGTGGAACAGCAACAATGAGCAGTTCTTC. Translated, it gives CASSQEWNSNNEQFF.

This chain uses TRBV7-8 with TRBJ2-1, with D tentatively TRBD2 (6 bases). Trimming removed 5 bases at V and 1 base at J, with 15 bases between. CDR3 length: 16 residues. The germline V gene has CDR1 SGHVS and CDR2 FQNEAQ. CDR3 in amino acids: CASSPYRAGSYNEQFF. DNA of the CDR3: TGTGCCAGCAGCCCCTACCGGGCGGGGTCCTACAATGAGCAGTTCTTC.